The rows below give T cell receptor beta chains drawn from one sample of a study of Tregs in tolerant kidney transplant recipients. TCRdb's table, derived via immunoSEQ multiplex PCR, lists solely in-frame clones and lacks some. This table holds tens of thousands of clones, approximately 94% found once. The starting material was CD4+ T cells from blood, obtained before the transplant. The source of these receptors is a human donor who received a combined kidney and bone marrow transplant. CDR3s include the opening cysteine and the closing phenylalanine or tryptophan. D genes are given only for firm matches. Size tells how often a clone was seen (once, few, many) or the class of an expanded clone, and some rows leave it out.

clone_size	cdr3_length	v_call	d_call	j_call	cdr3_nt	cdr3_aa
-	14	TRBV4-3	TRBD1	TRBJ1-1	TGCGCCAGCAGCCAAGGGGACAACAGGGGGTATGCTTTCTTT	CASSQGDNRGYAFF
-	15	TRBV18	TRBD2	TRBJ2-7	TGTGCCAGCTCTCTTATACTAGCGGGAGTTAACGAGCAGTACTTC	CASSLILAGVNEQYF
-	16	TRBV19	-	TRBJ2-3	TGTGCCAGTAGTATCATCGGCGGAACTAGCACAGATACGCAGTATTTT	CASSIIGGTSTDTQYF
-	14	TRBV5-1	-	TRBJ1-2	TGCGCCAGCAGCTTGACTCCGGGGTCTCCTGGCTACACCTTC	CASSLTPGSPGYTF
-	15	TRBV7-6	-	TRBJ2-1	TGTGCCAGCAGCTTAGGTGGAGGGGACCACAATGAGCAGTTCTTC	CASSLGGGDHNEQFF
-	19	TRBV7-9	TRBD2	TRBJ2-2	TGTGCCAGCAGCTTAGCCAGTTTGCGGGGGGTCCCGAACACCGGGGAGCTGTTTTTT	CASSLASLRGVPNTGELFF
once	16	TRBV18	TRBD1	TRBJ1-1	TGTGCCAGCTCACCAGGGACAGCAGCTTGGGCGACTGAAGCTTTCTTT	CASSPGTAAWATEAFF
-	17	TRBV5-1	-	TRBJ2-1	TGCGCCAGCAGCTTGGAACTTTTGCGGAACTCCTACAATGAGCAGTTCTTC	CASSLELLRNSYNEQFF
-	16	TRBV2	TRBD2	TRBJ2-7	TGTGCCAGCAGTGACCGATCCGGGGGGTCTTTTGTTGAGCAGTACTTC	CASSDRSGGSFVEQYF
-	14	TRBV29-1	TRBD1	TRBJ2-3	TGCAGCGAGTCCGGGACAGGGTCCACAGATACGCAGTATTTT	CSESGTGSTDTQYF
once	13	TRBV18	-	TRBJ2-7	TGTGCCAGCTCACCACTTACCTACTACGAGCAGTACTTC	CASSPLTYYEQYF
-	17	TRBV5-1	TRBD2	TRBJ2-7	TGCGCCAGCAGCTTGCTGGGGGGAATAGGCGGGAGTTACGAGCAGTACTTC	CASSLLGGIGGSYEQYF
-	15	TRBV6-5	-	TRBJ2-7	TGTGCCAGCAGTTACTCGTCCAGGTCCTCACACGAGCAGTACTTC	CASSYSSRSSHEQYF
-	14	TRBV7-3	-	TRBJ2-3	TGTGCCAGCAGCGCGGACAGAGGCACAGATACGCAGTATTTT	CASSADRGTDTQYF
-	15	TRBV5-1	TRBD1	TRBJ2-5	TGCGCCAGCAGCTTCGGGCCGACAGGGCAAGAGACCCAGTACTTC	CASSFGPTGQETQYF
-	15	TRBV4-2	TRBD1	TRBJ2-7	TGTGCCAGCAGCAAAGGACAGGGCCTAGCCTACGAGCAGTACTTC	CASSKGQGLAYEQYF
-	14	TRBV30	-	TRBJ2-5	TGTGCCTGGAGTCAGGCCCCAGCGGAGGAGACCCAGTACTTC	CAWSQAPAEETQYF
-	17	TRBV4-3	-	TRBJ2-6	TGCGCCAGCAGCAAAAGTTTGAACAGGGCTGGGGCCAACGTCCTGACTTTC	CASSKSLNRAGANVLTF
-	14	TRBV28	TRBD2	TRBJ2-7	TGTGCCAGCAGGACTGGCGGGAGGGCCTACGAGCAGTACTTC	CASRTGGRAYEQYF
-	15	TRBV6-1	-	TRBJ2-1	TGTGCCAGCAGTGAAGCAGGGCCGCGAGGGCATGAGCAGTTCTTC	CASSEAGPRGHEQFF
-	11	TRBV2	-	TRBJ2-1	TGTGCCAGCACCAGTTACAATGAGCAGTTCTTC	CASTSYNEQFF
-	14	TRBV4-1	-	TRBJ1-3	TGCGCCAGCAGCCAAAGGGGTTCTGGAAACACCATATATTTT	CASSQRGSGNTIYF
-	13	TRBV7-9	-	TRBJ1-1	TGTGCCAGCAGCGCGCTAGGGGACACTGAAGCTTTCTTT	CASSALGDTEAFF
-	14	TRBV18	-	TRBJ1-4	TGTGCCAGCTCACGCAGGGGAACTAATGAAAAACTGTTTTTT	CASSRRGTNEKLFF
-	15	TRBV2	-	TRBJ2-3	TGTGCCAGCAGTGGAGGCCAAACTCTGGGAGATACGCAGTATTTT	CASSGGQTLGDTQYF
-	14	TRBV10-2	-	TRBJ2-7	TGCGCCAGCAGTTCTGGCGGGATTTCCTACGAGCAGTACTTC	CASSSGGISYEQYF
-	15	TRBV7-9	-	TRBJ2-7	TGTGCCAGCAGCTCGGACAGTTCGAGCTCCTACGAGCAGTACTTC	CASSSDSSSSYEQYF
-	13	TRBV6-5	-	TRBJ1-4	TGTGCCAGCCGCCCGGGAGGCGGGGAAAAACTGTTTTTT	CASRPGGGEKLFF
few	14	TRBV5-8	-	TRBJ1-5	TGTGCCAGCAGCTTGCAACAGTTTTATCAGCCCCAGCATTTT	CASSLQQFYQPQHF
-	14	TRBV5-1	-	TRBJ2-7	TGCGCCAGCAGCCCGCGTCCCAGGGCGAGCGAGCAGTACTTC	CASSPRPRASEQYF
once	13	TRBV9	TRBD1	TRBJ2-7	TGTGCCAGCAGCGCCCCGGGACAGTACGAGCAGTACTTC	CASSAPGQYEQYF
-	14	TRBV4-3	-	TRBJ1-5	TGCGCCAGCAGCACAGGGAAGGAATATCAGCCCCAGCATTTT	CASSTGKEYQPQHF
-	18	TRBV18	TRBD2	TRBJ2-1	TGTGCCAGCTCACCAATTTTCGTAGCGGGAATGTCTTACAATGAGCAGTTCTTC	CASSPIFVAGMSYNEQFF
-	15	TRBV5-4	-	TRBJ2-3	TGTGCCAGCAGCTTGGGATGGGGGGGCGCAAATACGCAGTATTTT	CASSLGWGGANTQYF
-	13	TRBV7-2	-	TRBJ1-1	TGTGCCAGCAGCTCCTCCTCAGGAACAGAAGCTTTCTTT	CASSSSSGTEAFF
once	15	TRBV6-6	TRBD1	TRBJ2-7	TGTGCCAGCAGTGGCGAGGGACAGGGTACCTACGAGCAGTACTTC	CASSGEGQGTYEQYF
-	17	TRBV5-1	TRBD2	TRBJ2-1	TGCGCCAGCAGCTTGGGGGCCGGACTAGCGGGGATCAATGAGCAGTTCTTC	CASSLGAGLAGINEQFF
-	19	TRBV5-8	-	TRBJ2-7	TGTGCCAGCAGCTTAGATCCCGGAAGATACAGGGTTAGCCTACGGGAGCAGTACTTC	CASSLDPGRYRVSLREQYF
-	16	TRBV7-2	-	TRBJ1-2	TGTGCCAGCAGCGAGAGGGCCGGGGGGGATAACTATGGCTACACCTTC	CASSERAGGDNYGYTF
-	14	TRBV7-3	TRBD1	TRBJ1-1	TGTGCCAGCAGCCTCAAACAGGGGTCCACTGAAGCTTTCTTT	CASSLKQGSTEAFF
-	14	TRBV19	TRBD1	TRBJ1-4	TGTGCCAGTAGGGGACAGCTTTTTAATGAAAAACTGTTTTTT	CASRGQLFNEKLFF
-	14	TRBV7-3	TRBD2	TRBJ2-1	TGTGCCAGCAGCTTAGCGGGAGTAAGCAATGAGCAGTTCTTC	CASSLAGVSNEQFF
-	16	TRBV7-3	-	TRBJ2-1	TGTGCCAGCAGCTTATGGAGTGGCTACGGGAACAATGAGCAGTTCTTC	CASSLWSGYGNNEQFF
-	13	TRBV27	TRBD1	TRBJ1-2	TGTGCCACCTCGACAGGGGGCAACTATGGCTACACCTTC	CATSTGGNYGYTF